The source of this T cell receptor beta chain is a study of T cells after yellow fever vaccination. Study results and caveats: The booster saw the reappearance of most primary-vaccination clones (roughly 97% CD4, 80% to 90% CD8). Just a small share of clonotypes turned up in the CD4 compartment as well as the CD8 compartment.

TCRdb re-analysed the 5' RACE reads in MiXCR, keeping a single row per CDR3 protein. The repertoire holds some 390,000 distinct CDR3 sequences, with approximately 19% as singletons. The germline V and J ends were trimmed by 2 bases and 1 base, with 3 bases remaining between them. Germline CDR1 reads SQVTM; CDR2 reads ANQGSEA. The CDR3 has 13 residues. Comments on this clonotype: Its matching antigen is unknown.

The starting material was PBMCs, obtained before the yellow fever booster vaccination. The origin of this receptor is a man between 18 and 35 years old who received the YFV17D yellow fever vaccine. This sequence joins TRBV29-1 and TRBJ2-6; D unclear. CDR3 amino acids: CSVESSGANVLTF. CDR3 coding DNA: TGCAGCGTTGAAAGTTCTGGGGCCAACGTCCTGACTTTC. The whole variable domain, remainder taken from reference TRBV29-1 and TRBJ2-6, is SAVISQKPSRDICQRGTSLTIQCQVDSQVTMMFWYRQQPGQSLTLIATANQGSEATYESGFVIDKFPISRPNLTFSTLTVSNMSPEDSSIYLCSVESSGANVLTFGAGSRLTVL.